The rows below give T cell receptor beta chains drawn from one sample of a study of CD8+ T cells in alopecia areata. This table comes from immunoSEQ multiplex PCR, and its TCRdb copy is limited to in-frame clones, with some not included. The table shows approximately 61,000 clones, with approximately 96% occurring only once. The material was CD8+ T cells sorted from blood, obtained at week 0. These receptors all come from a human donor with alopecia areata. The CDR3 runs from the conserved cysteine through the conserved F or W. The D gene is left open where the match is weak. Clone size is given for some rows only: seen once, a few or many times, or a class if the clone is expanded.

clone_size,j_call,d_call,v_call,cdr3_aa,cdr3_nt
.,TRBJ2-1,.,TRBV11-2,CASSSTGTKGGEQFF,TGTGCCAGCAGCTCTACCGGGACAAAAGGGGGTGAGCAGTTCTTC
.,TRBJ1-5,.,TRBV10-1,CASSKGNQPQHF,TGCGCCAGCAGTAAAGGGAATCAGCCCCAGCATTTT
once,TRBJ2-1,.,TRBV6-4,CASSDSSGTEQFF,TGTGCCAGCAGTGACTCGAGTGGGACAGAGCAGTTCTTC
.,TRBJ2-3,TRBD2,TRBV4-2,CASSQDLAGGTDTQYF,TGTGCCAGCAGCCAAGATCTAGCGGGGGGCACAGATACGCAGTATTTT
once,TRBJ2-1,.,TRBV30,CAWGHNYNEQFF,TGTGCCTGGGGACATAACTACAATGAGCAGTTCTTC
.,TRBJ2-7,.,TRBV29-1,CSAAGDLRSYEQYF,TGCAGCGCCGCCGGCGATCTGCGATCATACGAGCAGTACTTC
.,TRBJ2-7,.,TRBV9,CASSPPGVMRHEQYF,TGTGCCAGCAGCCCGCCGGGGGTGATGCGCCACGAGCAGTACTTC
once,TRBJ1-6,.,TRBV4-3,CASSQDFDGHDSPLHF,TGCGCCAGCAGCCAAGATTTCGACGGCCACGATTCACCCCTCCACTTT
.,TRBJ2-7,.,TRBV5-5,CASSLGTLGLYEQYF,TGTGCCAGCAGCCTCGGGACTTTAGGCCTTTACGAGCAGTACTTC
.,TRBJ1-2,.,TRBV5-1,CASSLVGLGALGDYGYTF,TGCGCCAGCAGCTTGGTTGGTCTGGGCGCCTTAGGGGACTATGGCTACACCTTC
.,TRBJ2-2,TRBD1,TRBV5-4,CASSFSETGLRNTGELFF,TGTGCCAGCAGCTTTTCGGAGACAGGGCTACGCAACACCGGGGAGCTGTTTTTT
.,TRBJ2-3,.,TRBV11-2,CASGKGVGTDTQYF,TGTGCCAGCGGGAAGGGGGTGGGCACAGATACGCAGTATTTT
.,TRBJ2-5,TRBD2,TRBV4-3,CASSQLAGGGETQYF,TGCGCCAGCAGCCAACTAGCGGGGGGTGGAGAGACCCAGTACTTC
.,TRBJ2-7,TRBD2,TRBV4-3,CASSQGLAGIYEQYF,TGCGCCAGCAGCCAAGGACTAGCGGGTATCTACGAGCAGTACTTC
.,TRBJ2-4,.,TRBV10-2,CASSDLGLENIQYF,TGCGCCAGCAGTGATCTGGGGTTGGAAAACATTCAGTACTTC
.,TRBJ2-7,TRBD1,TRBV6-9,CASSRIDRGANYEQYF,TGTGCCAGCAGTCGGATAGACAGGGGGGCTAACTACGAGCAGTACTTC
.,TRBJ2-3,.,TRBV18,CASSPPEGDDTQYF,TGTGCCAGCTCACCACCTGAGGGGGACGATACGCAGTATTTT
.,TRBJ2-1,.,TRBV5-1,CASSPGLGDNEQFF,TGCGCCAGCAGCCCCGGTTTGGGGGACAATGAGCAGTTCTTC
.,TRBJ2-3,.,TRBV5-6,CASSLVADTDTQYF,TGTGCCAGCAGCTTGGTGGCGGACACAGATACGCAGTATTTT
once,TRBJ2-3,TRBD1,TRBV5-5,CASSLMTGVDTQYF,TGTGCCAGCAGCTTGATGACAGGGGTGGATACGCAGTATTTT
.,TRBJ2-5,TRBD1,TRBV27,CATAGWDRGQETQYF,TGTGCCACCGCAGGGTGGGACAGGGGGCAAGAGACCCAGTACTTC
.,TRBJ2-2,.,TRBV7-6,CASSPLLNTGELFF,TGTGCCAGCAGCCCGCTCCTCAACACCGGGGAGCTGTTTTTT
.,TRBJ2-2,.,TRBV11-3,CASSPLGGTGELFF,TGTGCCAGCAGCCCCCTGGGTGGCACCGGGGAGCTGTTTTTT
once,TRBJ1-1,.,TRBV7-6,CASSSSEGTEAFF,TGTGCCAGCAGCTCCTCAGAGGGCACTGAAGCTTTCTTT
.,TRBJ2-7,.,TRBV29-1,CSVESWLAGATYEQYF,TGCAGCGTTGAAAGCTGGCTGGCAGGGGCGACCTACGAGCAGTACTTC
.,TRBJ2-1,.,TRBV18,CASSPWFNETTYNEQFF,TGTGCCAGCTCACCCTGGTTTAACGAGACCACCTACAATGAGCAGTTCTTC
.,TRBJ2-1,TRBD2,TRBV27,CASSWLAGGIYNEQFF,TGTGCCAGCAGTTGGCTAGCGGGGGGTATCTACAATGAGCAGTTCTTC
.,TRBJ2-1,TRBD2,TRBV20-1,CSAGTSAEQFF,TGCAGTGCCGGAACTAGCGCCGAGCAGTTCTTC
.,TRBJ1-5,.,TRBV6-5,CASKSGDPRPQHF,TGTGCCAGCAAATCCGGGGACCCGCGGCCCCAGCATTTT
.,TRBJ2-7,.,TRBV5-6,CASSYFWGQGEQYF,TGTGCCAGCAGCTACTTCTGGGGTCAGGGCGAGCAGTACTTC
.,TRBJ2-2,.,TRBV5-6,CASLDRSNTGELFF,TGTGCCAGCCTCGACAGGAGCAACACCGGGGAGCTGTTTTTT
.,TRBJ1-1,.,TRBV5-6,CASSSRWENTEAFF,TGTGCCAGCAGCTCACGGTGGGAGAACACTGAAGCTTTCTTT
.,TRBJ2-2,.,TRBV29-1,CSVEDETGELFF,TGCAGCGTTGAAGACGAAACCGGGGAGCTGTTTTTT
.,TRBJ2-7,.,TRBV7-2,CASSPLEYEQYF,TGTGCCAGCAGCCCATTAGAGTACGAGCAGTACTTC
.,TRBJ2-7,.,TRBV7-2,CASTPDNSYEQYF,TGTGCCAGCACCCCGGATAACTCCTACGAGCAGTACTTC
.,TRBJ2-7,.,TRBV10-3,CAIREAGDTYYEQYF,TGTGCCATCAGGGAGGCAGGGGACACTTACTACGAGCAGTACTTC
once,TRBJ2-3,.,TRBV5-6,CASSLQGTIPSTDTQYF,TGTGCCAGCAGCCTCCAGGGTACAATCCCTAGCACAGATACGCAGTATTTT
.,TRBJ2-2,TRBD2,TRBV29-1,CSVAAGDHDNTGELFF,TGCAGCGTTGCTGCGGGGGACCATGATAACACCGGGGAGCTGTTTTTT
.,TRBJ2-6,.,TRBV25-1,CASIGQLLGSGANVLTF,TGTGCCAGCATCGGACAGCTTTTGGGGTCTGGGGCCAACGTCCTGACTTTC
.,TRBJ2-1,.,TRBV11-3,CASSLNPGARYNEQFF,TGTGCCAGCAGCTTAAATCCGGGGGCAAGGTACAATGAGCAGTTCTTC
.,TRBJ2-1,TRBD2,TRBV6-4,CASSDPSGGSEQFF,TGTGCCAGCAGTGACCCCAGCGGGGGGAGTGAGCAGTTCTTC
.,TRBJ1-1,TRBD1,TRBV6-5,CASSPRQGKAFF,TGTGCCAGCAGTCCCCGACAGGGAAAAGCTTTCTTT
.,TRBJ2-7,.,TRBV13,CASSLRGEQYF,TGTGCCAGCAGCTTGAGGGGCGAGCAGTACTTC
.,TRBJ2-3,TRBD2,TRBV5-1,CASSFFPAGGVSTDTQYF,TGCGCCAGCAGCTTTTTTCCAGCGGGGGGTGTCAGCACAGATACGCAGTATTTT
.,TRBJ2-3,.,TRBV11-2,CASSQDKTALQDTQYF,TGTGCCAGCAGCCAAGATAAGACTGCGCTGCAGGATACGCAGTATTTT
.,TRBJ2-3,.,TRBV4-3,CASSQEVPVKSDTQYF,TGCGCCAGCAGCCAAGAAGTCCCGGTTAAGTCAGATACGCAGTATTTT
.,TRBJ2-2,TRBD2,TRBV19,CASSIDPSGGLQPPTGELFF,TGTGCCAGTAGTATAGATCCTAGCGGGGGCCTCCAACCCCCTACCGGGGAGCTGTTTTTT
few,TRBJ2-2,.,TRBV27,CASSHSLGTGELFF,TGTGCCAGCAGTCATTCGCTCGGCACCGGGGAGCTGTTTTTT
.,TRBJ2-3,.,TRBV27,CASSLQGYSADTQYF,TGTGCCAGCAGTCTACAGGGATATAGCGCAGATACGCAGTATTTT
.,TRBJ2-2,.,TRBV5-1,CASSGPGPGYTGELFF,TGCGCCAGCAGCGGACCGGGACCGGGATACACCGGGGAGCTGTTTTTT
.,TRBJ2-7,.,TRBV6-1,CASKGTDTYEQYF,TGTGCCAGCAAAGGCACAGATACCTACGAGCAGTACTTC
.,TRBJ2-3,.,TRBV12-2,CASRFRGGASTDTQYF,TGTGCAAGTCGCTTCAGAGGGGGAGCTAGCACAGATACGCAGTATTTT
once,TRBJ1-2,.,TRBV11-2,CASSLGGGDYGYTF,TGTGCCAGCAGCTTAGGGGGCGGGGACTATGGCTACACCTTC
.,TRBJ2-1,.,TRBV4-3,CASSQDRVSYNEQFF,TGCGCCAGCAGCCAGGACAGAGTCTCCTACAATGAGCAGTTCTTC